A selection of T cell receptor beta chains follows, all from one sample in a study of shared clonotypes between healthy human individuals. TCRdb keeps only in-frame clones here, not all; method: immunoSEQ multiplex PCR. The sample gives over 1.4 million clones, roughly 96% of which show up once; 0.95% to 1.5% is in the top ten. Material: naive CD4+ T cells sorted from blood. These receptors came from a man aged 30-40 years in good health. Each CDR3 is given with its conserved first and last residue. D genes are given only for firm matches. Size is stated for part of the rows, as once, few or many counts, or as a class when the clone is expanded.

TRBV11-3,TRBD2,TRBJ2-7,-,TGTGCCAGCAGCTTAGAATGTAGGGCGGGAGGGCCGAACGAGCAGTACTTC,CASSLECRAGGPNEQYF
TRBV28,-,TRBJ2-7,once,TGTGCCACCTTCGGGGGCGGGCAGTACTTC,CATFGGGQYF
TRBV10-1,TRBD2,TRBJ2-1,once,TGCGCCAGCAGCGATACGACTAGCGGGAGGCCGGTTGATGAGCAGTTCTTC,CASSDTTSGRPVDEQFF
TRBV7-3,-,TRBJ2-2,-,TGTGCCAGCAGCCCTTACCTTCGCGGGACGGGAATAACCGGGGAGCTGTTTTTT,CASSPYLRGTGITGELFF
TRBV5-1,TRBD1,TRBJ2-7,-,TGCGCCAGCAGCTCTTCGGGACAGGTTTCCTACGAGCAGTACTTC,CASSSSGQVSYEQYF
TRBV28,-,TRBJ2-1,-,TGTGCCAGCAGTGACCCATTGGGCTCCTACAATGAGCAGTTCTTC,CASSDPLGSYNEQFF
TRBV20-1,-,TRBJ2-1,few,TGCAGTGCTAGACCTTACAATGAGCAGTTCTTC,CSARPYNEQFF
TRBV5-1,TRBD2,TRBJ2-7,once,TGCGCCAGTGCAGGGACTACGGGCCTCTACGAGCAGTACTTC,CASAGTTGLYEQYF
TRBV7-2,-,TRBJ2-7,-,TGTGCCAGCAGCTTCGGTTTCACCTACGAGCAGTACTTC,CASSFGFTYEQYF
TRBV5-1,-,TRBJ1-1,-,TGCGCCAGCAGCGACCAGGGTGAAATCACTGAAGCTTTCTTT,CASSDQGEITEAFF
TRBV27,-,TRBJ1-5,-,TGTGCCAGCAGTCCCGTCGGCGGGGGCTTGAGCAATCAGCCCCAGCATTTT,CASSPVGGGLSNQPQHF
TRBV28,-,TRBJ1-2,-,TGTGCCAGCAGTTTAGGGGGGCGATTTAATAACTATGGCTACACCTTC,CASSLGGRFNNYGYTF
TRBV11-3,-,TRBJ2-1,-,TGTGCCAGCAGCTTAGCGAACTCCTACAATGAGCAGTTCTTC,CASSLANSYNEQFF
TRBV18,TRBD2,TRBJ2-1,-,TGTGCCAGCTCAGGACTAGCGGGGACATACAACGAGCAGTTCTTC,CASSGLAGTYNEQFF
TRBV19,-,TRBJ2-7,-,TGTGCCAGTAGGTCGGTCGGAGACAGCTCCTACGAGCAGTACTTC,CASRSVGDSSYEQYF